This is a list of T cell receptor beta chains from one sample in a study of neoadjuvant anti-PD-1 for oral cavity cancer. Profiled with immunoSEQ multiplex PCR; TCRdb holds only in-frame clones, not every one. The profile covers approximately 72,000 clones, with around 83% appearing a single time and about 3.7% taken by the ten largest. The source material was PBMCs, sampled before nivolumab (anti-PD-1) treatment. All receptors derive from a person between 40 and 85 years old with oral cavity squamous cell carcinoma. CDR3s leave out the opening cysteine and the closing phenylalanine or tryptophan. Size is stated for part of the rows, as once, few or many counts, or as a class when the clone is expanded.

CDR3aa	j_gene	v_gene	abundance
ASSGETSGKTDTQY	TRBJ2-3	TRBV5-1	-
ASSFHTSGSYNEQF	TRBJ2-1	TRBV5-1	-
ASSLSLDSNEKLF	TRBJ1-4	TRBV7-9	-
ASSVGGDNSPLH	TRBJ1-6	TRBV9	-
ASSKAATAYGYT	TRBJ1-2	TRBV7-9	-
ASSGTAYEQY	TRBJ2-7	TRBV6-6	-
SVGGTSSTDTQY	TRBJ2-3	TRBV29-1	-
ASSQGRISRSNEKLF	TRBJ1-4	TRBV4-1	-
ASSYSRGDTEAF	TRBJ1-1	TRBV6-5	-
ASSLVGTGGYT	TRBJ1-2	TRBV7-8	-
ASSLWESGTEQF	TRBJ2-1	TRBV7-6	-
ASTYRGVVQETQY	TRBJ2-5	TRBV6-1	-
ASSPLRGPLYGYT	TRBJ1-2	TRBV11-2	-
ASSVGVGQGTYEQY	TRBJ2-7	TRBV9	-
ATRSGPHSGNTIY	TRBJ1-3	TRBV6-1	-
ASSLTGSLYITQY	TRBJ2-3	TRBV5-8	-
AWSPKGPGLGEKLF	TRBJ1-4	TRBV30	-
ASSYFKQWNTGELF	TRBJ2-2	TRBV6-6	once
ASSLPGRRYT	TRBJ1-2	TRBV28	-
ASSLQGGRYEQY	TRBJ2-7	TRBV7-9	once
ASRPTGQFSGANVLT	TRBJ2-6	TRBV19	-
AIGAGEAGNTIY	TRBJ1-3	TRBV10-3	-
AWSVSPTGELF	TRBJ2-2	TRBV30	-
ASRSYYTGELF	TRBJ2-2	TRBV6-1	-
SVTKAGRNTEAF	TRBJ1-1	TRBV29-1	-
ASGLSGTGGEEQY	TRBJ2-7	TRBV6-1	few
ASSSMAGINTGELF	TRBJ2-2	TRBV27	-
ASSLVGGPATIY	TRBJ1-3	TRBV5-5	-
ASSNWQEAF	TRBJ1-1	TRBV21-1	-
ASSLELAGGEQY	TRBJ2-7	TRBV5-1	once
ASIKRQRQAQIEAF	TRBJ1-1	TRBV6-6	-
ASSAGATYNEQF	TRBJ2-1	TRBV10-1	once
ASSLGTSIDTQY	TRBJ2-3	TRBV5-8	-
ASSVQQGNTIY	TRBJ1-3	TRBV9	-
ASSLQGTNSPLH	TRBJ1-6	TRBV5-1	-
ASSFKPGQPQNTEAF	TRBJ1-1	TRBV11-2	-
ASSFQGQGAVGYT	TRBJ1-2	TRBV27	-
AWRAGQGASFLGQPQH	TRBJ1-5	TRBV30	-
ASSEEAGSSTDTQY	TRBJ2-3	TRBV6-4	large
ASSHPVAGATDTQY	TRBJ2-3	TRBV5-6	-
ASSGLQGYGYT	TRBJ1-2	TRBV6-1	-
ASSPRGNSPLH	TRBJ1-6	TRBV19	few
ASSPGQGGRQPQH	TRBJ1-5	TRBV6-1	-
ASSLRDQGPYEQY	TRBJ2-7	TRBV5-1	-
ATQGDGFDEKLF	TRBJ1-4	TRBV10-2	-
ASSQGLRQPQH	TRBJ1-5	TRBV14	-
ASSVVGGVDEQY	TRBJ2-7	TRBV9	-
ASSLGNSGANVLT	TRBJ2-6	TRBV5-1	-
ASSQGVSSREAF	TRBJ1-1	TRBV4-1	-
ASSDSGTARRGEQY	TRBJ2-7	TRBV10-1	-
ASSLGTGGQPQH	TRBJ1-5	TRBV6-5	-
ASSSTGAYNSPLH	TRBJ1-6	TRBV6-6	-
ASKATGMLGTEAF	TRBJ1-1	TRBV6-6	-
ASRKQGKVAF	TRBJ1-1	TRBV6-5	-
ASSVTRQETQY	TRBJ2-5	TRBV7-8	-
AISESTGLGTQY	TRBJ2-3	TRBV10-3	-
ASSPPGTRHTDTQY	TRBJ2-3	TRBV7-9	-
ASSQAGQAGYLHQPQH	TRBJ1-5	TRBV4-1	-
ASSKSGRETQY	TRBJ2-5	TRBV28	-